The next 21 T cell receptor beta chains were all read from a single sample in a study of blood T cell repertoires in COVID-19. Method: immunoSEQ multiplex PCR; TCRdb's copy keeps in-frame clones and lacks some. The sample carries about 180,000 clones, about 81% recorded once. The source material was peripheral blood. The receptors originated from a woman aged 80 or over with COVID-19, enrolled during active disease.

The chain is built from TRBV7-9 and TRBJ2-2; D is uncertain. V lost 1 base to trimming and J lost 1 base, with 7 bases between them. The CDR3 loop spans 15 amino acids. Germline V gives CDR1 SEHNR, CDR2 FQNEAQ (reference sequence). CDR3 nucleotide sequence: TGTGCCAGCAGCTTAGGGCAGCGGAACACCGGGGAGCTGTTTTTT. This sequence encodes CASSLGQRNTGELFF.

The chain has TRBV27 and TRBJ2-4; maybe TRBD2 (6 bases). Germline assignment: CDR1 MNHEY and CDR2 SMNVEV (reference sequence). The V and J ends lost 6 bases and 8 bases respectively, with 11 bases between them. This CDR3 is 12 amino acids long. The CDR3 nucleotides read TGTGCCAGCAGAAAAGGAGGGGACATTCAGTACTTC. Translating gives CASRKGGDIQYF.

V is TRBV28 and J is TRBJ1-1; D not resolved. V was pared by 2 bases and J by 5 bases, with 12 bases between. CDR3 length: 14 residues. In germline, CDR1 is MDHEN, CDR2 SYDVKM. The CDR3 coding sequence is TGTGCCAGCAGTTTAGAGGCTAAAGGAACTGAAGCTTTCTTT. This sequence encodes CASSLEAKGTEAFF.

The chain is built from TRBV15 and TRBJ2-2; 11 positions match TRBD2. This CDR3 comprises 17 residues. Germline V gene sequence: CDR1 LNHNV, CDR2 YYDKDF (reference sequence). Trimming at V came to 0 bases and at J to 6 bases, leaving 6 bases not matched to a gene. CDR3 DNA: TGTGCCACCAGCAGAGATCTAGCGGGAGGAAGGGCCGGGGAGCTGTTTTTT. Translation gives CATSRDLAGGRAGELFF. Using reference TRBV15 and TRBJ2-2 for the parts outside the CDR3, the full variable domain is DAMVIQNPRYQVTQFGKPVTLSCSQTLNHNVMYWYQQKSSQAPKLLFHYYDKDFNNEADTPDNFQSRRPNTSFCFLDIRSPGLGDTAMYLCATSRDLAGGRAGELFFGEGSRLTVL.

The rearrangement uses TRBV9 and TRBJ1-1; weak D call: TRBD1 (6 bases). V shed 4 bases and J shed 4 bases, with 8 bases lying between them. Germline CDR1 is SGDLS and CDR2 is YYNGEE. This CDR3 has 12 amino acids. The CDR3 nucleotides read TGTGCCAGCAGCCAGGACAGCACTGAAGCTTTCTTT. Its protein is CASSQDSTEAFF.

The genes are TRBV7-9 and TRBJ2-2; 11 nucleotides agree with TRBD1. CDR1 SEHNR and CDR2 FQNEAQ come from the germline V gene (reference sequence). The J segment lost 5 bases and the V segment lost 4 bases, leaving 9 bases of the junction unmatched. The CDR3 loop spans 17 amino acids. The CDR3 nucleotides read TGTGCCAGCAGCTCGCTCCCCGGGACAGGGGGAACCGGGGAGCTGTTTTTT. Its translation: CASSSLPGTGGTGELFF.

This clone showed up just a few times. The rearrangement joins TRBV7-9 to TRBJ2-2; D is uncertain. V was pared by 1 base and J by 0 bases, with 12 bases between. Germline CDR1 is SEHNR and CDR2 is FQNEAQ (reference sequence). The CDR3 runs to 17 residues. Written as DNA, the CDR3 is TGTGCCAGCAGCTTAGATACGGTTGAAGCGAACACCGGGGAGCTGTTTTTT. It codes for CASSLDTVEANTGELFF.

This clone has only one observation. This chain joins TRBV6-2 or TRBV6-3 and TRBJ1-1; TRBD1 aligns across 8 bases. With 2 bases clipped from V and 1 base from J, the junction kept 9 bases outside the gene matches. This CDR3 has 17 residues. Germline lookup yields CDR1 MNHEY and CDR2 SVGEGT. The CDR3: CASSYQGQGGWNTEAFF. In DNA form, the CDR3 reads TGTGCCAGCAGTTACCAAGGACAGGGAGGGTGGAACACTGAAGCTTTCTTT.

J is TRBJ1-1 and V is TRBV5-1, with 8 bases fitting TRBD1. Germline trimming cut 4 bases from V and 1 base from J; bases unmatched to any gene: 9. The CDR3 runs 16 residues. The germline gives CDR1 SGHRS, CDR2 YFSETQ. The CDR3 loop reads CASSADRVGANTEAFF. CDR3 in DNA: TGCGCCAGCAGCGCGGACAGGGTCGGGGCGAACACTGAAGCTTTCTTT.

The V and J genes are TRBV18 and TRBJ2-7; no firm D call. The length of the CDR3 is 13 residues. V lost 2 bases, J lost 5 bases, and 10 bases lay in between. Germline V gives CDR1 KGHSH, CDR2 LQKENI. The CDR3, as DNA: TGTGCCAGCTCACCAGGGCCCAACGACGAGCAGTACTTC. Its protein is CASSPGPNDEQYF.

The chain recombines TRBV18 with TRBJ1-5; D call uncertain. The CDR3 length is 13 residues. V lost 8 bases, J lost 5 bases, and 13 bases lay in between. Germline values: CDR1 KGHSH, CDR2 LQKENI. The CDR3 region is CASQAGIHQPQHF. The DNA of the CDR3 is TGTGCCAGCCAAGCAGGAATCCATCAGCCCCAGCATTTT.

The chain has TRBV5-1 and TRBJ2-7, with a tentative D call TRBD1 (6 bases). CDR1 is SGHRS and CDR2 is YFSETQ in the germline V gene. The V end was cut by 4 bases, the J end by 2 bases, with 13 bases between. CDR3 length equals 14 residues. CDR3 coding DNA: TGCGCCAGCAGCCCAAGGACAGAGCCCTACGAGCAGTACTTC. This encodes CASSPRTEPYEQYF. Filled out from reference TRBV5-1 and TRBJ2-7, the complete variable domain reads KAGVTQTPRYLIKTRGQQVTLSCSPISGHRSVSWYQQTPGQGLQFLFEYFSETQRNKGNFPGRFSGRQFSNSRSEMNVSTLELGDSALYLCASSPRTEPYEQYFGPGTRLTVT.

The chain couples TRBV14 to TRBJ1-2, with D perhaps TRBD1 (5 bases). The CDR3 runs 15 residues. V shed 0 bases and J shed 4 bases, with 12 bases lying between them. The germline CDR1 and CDR2 sequences are SGHDN and FVKESK. DNA for the CDR3: TGTGCCAGCAGCCAAGATATGACGGACATCTATGGCTACACCTTC. Translating gives CASSQDMTDIYGYTF.

The chain carries TRBV7-9 and TRBJ2-7; 9 nucleotides match TRBD1. The ends lost 5 bases at V and 6 bases at J; junction bases unmatched: 11. The germline V gene encodes CDR1 SEHNR and CDR2 FQNEAQ (reference sequence). The CDR3 contains 15 residues. DNA of the CDR3: TGTGCCAGCAGCCCAGCCGTGGGACAGGGACTCGAGCAGTACTTC. As protein: CASSPAVGQGLEQYF.

The chain uses TRBV21-1 and TRBJ2-1; the table's D call, TRBD1, has no DNA check behind it. TRBV21-1 is a pseudogene. The CDR3 has 14 residues. The CDR3 spells CASTHSFPYNEQFF. The DNA for the CDR3 is TGTGCCAGCACTCACAGTTTCCCTTACAATGAGCAGTTCTTC.

In its sample, this clone was seen a few times. The chain is built from TRBV7-2 and TRBJ1-2, with D unresolved. This CDR3 is 13 amino acids long. Trimming took 5 bases from V and 8 from J, leaving 15 bases between them. Germline lookup yields CDR1 SGHTA and CDR2 FQGNSA. The DNA of the CDR3 is TGTGCCAGCAGCCTATCCGAGGGTCGCGGCTACACCTTC. Protein: CASSLSEGRGYTF. The full variable domain, completed using reference TRBV7-2 and TRBJ1-2, is GAGVSQSPSNKVTEKGKDVELRCDPISGHTALYWYRQSLGQGLEFLIYFQGNSAPDKSGLPSDRFSAERTGGSVSTLTIQRTQQEDSAVYLCASSLSEGRGYTFGSGTRLTVV.

V gene TRBV13 combines with J gene TRBJ1-1, with 9 bases identical to TRBD1. CDR3 length: 15 residues. Germline lookup yields CDR1 PRHDT and CDR2 FYEKMQ (reference sequence). The junction had 6 bases not matched to a gene; V was cut back by 5 bases and J by 2 bases. CDR3 in amino acids: CASSPSDRGNTEAFF. The DNA for the CDR3 is TGTGCCAGCAGCCCGTCGGACAGGGGTAACACTGAAGCTTTCTTT.

This chain connects TRBV4-2 to TRBJ2-1; 9 bases agree with TRBD2. The CDR3 is made up of 15 amino acids. V shed 4 bases, J shed 4 bases, and the junction held 5 bases outside the gene matches. The germline V gene encodes CDR1 LGHNA and CDR2 YNFKEQ. For the CDR3, the DNA is TGTGCCAGCAGCCCCGGGACTAGCCGTTACAATGAGCAGTTCTTC. Translated: CASSPGTSRYNEQFF.

The chain joins TRBV4-1 to TRBJ1-2; 7 positions agree with TRBD1. V lost 1 base to trimming and J lost 6 bases; unmatched junction nucleotides: 8. From germline, CDR1 is MGHRA and CDR2 YSYEKL. This CDR3 region has 15 residues. This CDR3 reads CASSQAWDRKNGYTF. CDR3 nucleotides: TGCGCCAGCAGCCAAGCCTGGGACAGAAAAAATGGCTACACCTTC.

The V and J genes are TRBV7-9 and TRBJ2-1, with 11 positions matching TRBD2. The CDR3 extends over 13 amino acids. The V segment lost 5 bases and the J segment 9 bases; nucleotides outside the gene matches: 3. CDR1 and CDR2 from the germline V gene are SEHNR and FQNEAQ (reference sequence). The CDR3 region is CASSVLAGVEQFF. CDR3 bases: TGTGCCAGCAGCGTACTAGCGGGGGTTGAGCAGTTCTTC.

The genes are TRBV9 and TRBJ1-2; 11 bases agree with TRBD1. Germline V gives CDR1 SGDLS, CDR2 YYNGEE. The CDR3 length is 15 residues. After removal of 5 bases from V and 4 bases from J, the junction contained 7 bases not matched to a gene. CDR3 in DNA: TGTGCCAGCAGAGATGGGACAGGGGGTACCTATGGCTACACCTTC. Its translation: CASRDGTGGTYGYTF.